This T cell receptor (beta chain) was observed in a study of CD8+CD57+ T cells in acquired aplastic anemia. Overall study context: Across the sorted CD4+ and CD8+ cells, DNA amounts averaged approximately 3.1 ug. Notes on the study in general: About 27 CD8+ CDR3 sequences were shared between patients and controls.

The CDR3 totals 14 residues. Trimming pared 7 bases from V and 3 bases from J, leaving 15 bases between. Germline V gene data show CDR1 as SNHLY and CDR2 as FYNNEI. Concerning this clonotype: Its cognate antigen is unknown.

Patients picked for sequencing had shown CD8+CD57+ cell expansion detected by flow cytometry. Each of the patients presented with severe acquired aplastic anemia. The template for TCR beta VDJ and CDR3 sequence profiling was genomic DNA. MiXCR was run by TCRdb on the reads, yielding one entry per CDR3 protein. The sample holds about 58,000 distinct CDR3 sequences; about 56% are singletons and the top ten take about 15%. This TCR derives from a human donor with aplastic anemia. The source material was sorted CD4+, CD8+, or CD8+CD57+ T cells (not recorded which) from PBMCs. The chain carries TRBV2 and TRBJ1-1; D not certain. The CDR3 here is CASKEQSADTEAFF. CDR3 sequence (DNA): TGTGCCAGCAAGGAACAGAGTGCAGACACTGAAGCTTTCTTT. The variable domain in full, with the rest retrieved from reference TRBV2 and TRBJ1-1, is EPEVTQTPSHQVTQMGQEVILRCVPISNHLYFYWYRQILGQKVEFLVSFYNNEISEKSEIFDDQFSVERPDGSNFTLKIRSTKLEDSAMYFCASKEQSADTEAFFGQGTRLTVV.